This T cell receptor beta chain was captured in a study of blood T cell repertoires in COVID-19. About the research overall: The origin of the acute and convalescent COVID-19 samples was the United States, Italy and Spain. PBMCs, B-cell-depleted T cells, or T cells provided the cDNA or gDNA that made up the material.

In the original workflow: Estimation of nucleated cell counts was performed using reference gene primer amplification. The data were produced by immunoSEQ multiplex PCR, yet TCRdb's version contains in-frame clones alone and is incomplete. V and J calls and clone size follow that table, whereas D and trimming were derived from the DNA. Here the sample spans 50,000 to 75,000 clones, roughly three quarters being singletons. Trimming pared 5 bases from V and 9 bases from J, leaving 17 bases between. CDR1 and CDR2 (germline): SGHDN, FVKESK. CDR3 size: 14 residues. Followed longitudinally, the Seattle patients had been enrolled during active infection.

The sequencing input was peripheral blood. The sequence was collected from a man aged 55 to 70 with COVID-19, enrolled during active disease. The chain joins TRBV14 to TRBJ1-5, with D unclear. CDR3 bases: TGTGCCAGCAGCTCGGGATCCCGTCTTGCGCCCCAGCATTTT. Its translation: CASSSGSRLAPQHF.